The rows below give T cell receptor beta chains drawn from one sample of a study of blood T cell repertoires in COVID-19. The assay was immunoSEQ multiplex PCR, and TCRdb's table has in-frame clones only and misses some. Of roughly 130,000 clones in the sample, about 80% are singletons; the top ten hold about a sixth. The sample was peripheral blood. These receptors all stem from a woman aged 45 to 65 with acute or convalescent COVID-19. The CDR3 runs from the conserved cysteine through the conserved F or W. The order of the fields is V gene, D gene, J gene, clone size, CDR3 protein, CDR3 DNA. The D gene is left open where the match is weak. Clone sizes are given selectively: once, few, many, or a class where the clone is expanded.

>TRBV5-1|-|TRBJ2-1|-
CASSFRAAGGVEQFF
TGCGCCAGCAGCTTTCGGGCGGCGGGTGGAGTCGAGCAGTTCTTC
>TRBV16|TRBD1|TRBJ1-1|-
CASSQTDRGGTEAFF
TGTGCCAGCAGCCAAACTGACAGGGGCGGCACTGAAGCTTTCTTT
>TRBV5-1|-|TRBJ2-7|-
CASSLGLSVSYEQYF
TGCGCCAGCAGCTTGGGACTATCCGTCTCCTACGAGCAGTACTTC
>TRBV29-1|-|TRBJ1-1|-
CSVERQGRGSAFF
TGCAGCGTTGAGAGGCAGGGGAGAGGATCGGCTTTCTTT
>TRBV5-8|TRBD1|TRBJ2-2|-
CASSLDQGVDTGELFF
TGTGCCAGCAGCTTGGACCAGGGGGTGGACACCGGGGAGCTGTTTTTT
>TRBV6-2/TRBV6-3|-|TRBJ1-5|-
CASSLLTNQPQHF
TGTGCCAGCAGTTTACTCACCAATCAGCCCCAGCATTTT
>TRBV6-5|-|TRBJ1-1|-
CASSRGTEAFF
TGTGCCAGCAGTAGGGGTACTGAAGCTTTCTTT
>TRBV5-1|-|TRBJ1-6|few
CASSSRTDSPLHF
TGCGCCAGCAGCTCCCGGACAGATTCACCCCTCCACTTT
>TRBV29-1|TRBD1|TRBJ1-2|-
CSAHDRGGYTF
TGCAGCGCCCATGACAGGGGCGGCTACACCTTC
>TRBV5-6|TRBD2|TRBJ2-7|-
CASSLASGAFYEQYF
TGTGCCAGCAGCTTGGCTAGCGGGGCCTTCTACGAGCAGTACTTC
>TRBV27|-|TRBJ1-6|-
CASSFTGSYNSPLHF
TGTGCCAGCAGTTTTACAGGGAGTTATAATTCACCCCTCCACTTT
>TRBV6-5|TRBD2|TRBJ2-1|-
CASRALLRGDNEQFF
TGTGCCAGCAGGGCCTTACTGCGGGGGGACAATGAGCAGTTCTTC
>TRBV4-1|TRBD2|TRBJ2-1|few
CASSQDLVFGRRYRNEQFF
TGCGCCAGCAGCCAAGATCTAGTCTTCGGGAGGCGGTATAGAAATGAGCAGTTCTTC
>TRBV19|TRBD1|TRBJ1-2|-
CASSYRGRGNGYTF
TGTGCCAGTAGCTACAGGGGGCGCGGGAATGGCTACACCTTC
>TRBV6-5|-|TRBJ1-1|-
CASKGGRGTEAFF
TGTGCCAGCAAAGGGGGTAGAGGCACTGAAGCTTTCTTT
>TRBV3-1/TRBV3-2|-|TRBJ1-6|-
CASSQDLGATGGRASPLHF
TGTGCCAGCAGCCAAGATTTGGGGGCGACGGGGGGACGTGCTTCACCCCTCCACTTT
>TRBV19|-|TRBJ1-1|once
CASSINMNTEAFF
TGTGCCAGTAGTATTAATATGAACACTGAAGCTTTCTTT
>TRBV2|-|TRBJ2-4|-
CASSEQGNIQYF
TGTGCCAGCAGTGAACAGGGAAACATTCAGTACTTC
>TRBV9|TRBD2|TRBJ2-1|-
CASSVAGGGGGYEQFF
TGTGCCAGCAGCGTAGCTGGCGGGGGGGGCGGGTATGAGCAGTTCTTC
>TRBV23-1|-|TRBJ1-2|few
CASSQTDINYGYTF
TGCGCCAGCAGTCAAACCGACATCAACTATGGCTACACCTTC
>TRBV3-1/TRBV3-2|TRBD1|TRBJ1-6|few
CASSQDADRGSPLHF
TGTGCCAGCAGCCAAGATGCGGACAGGGGTTCACCCCTCCACTTT
>TRBV7-3|TRBD2|TRBJ2-2|-
CASSSGLVSGELFF
TGTGCCAGCAGCTCGGGACTAGTATCCGGGGAGCTGTTTTTT
>TRBV7-9|-|TRBJ1-1|many
CASRKQGDGTEAFF
TGTGCCAGCAGGAAACAGGGAGATGGAACTGAAGCTTTCTTT
>TRBV12-3/TRBV12-4|-|TRBJ1-1|-
CASSDITEAFF
TGTGCCAGCAGCGATATCACCGAGGCTTTCTTT
>TRBV19|-|TRBJ1-4|few
CASSHTGRATRATNEKLFF
TGTGCCAGTAGCCACACCGGCAGGGCGACACGTGCAACTAATGAAAAACTGTTTTTT
>TRBV7-8|-|TRBJ1-5|-
CASSPREGQPQHF
TGTGCCAGCAGCCCTAGGGAGGGTCAGCCCCAGCATTTT
>TRBV7-9|TRBD2|TRBJ2-3|-
CASSLMAGGTDTQYF
TGTGCCAGCAGCTTAATGGCGGGGGGCACAGATACGCAGTATTTT
>TRBV7-6|-|TRBJ1-1|-
CASSPKLGVPEAFF
TGTGCCAGCAGCCCGAAACTGGGAGTTCCTGAAGCTTTCTTT
>TRBV27|-|TRBJ1-2|-
CASSSGRANYGYTF
TGTGCCAGCAGTAGCGGGAGAGCCAACTATGGCTACACCTTC
>TRBV3-1/TRBV3-2|TRBD1|TRBJ1-4|-
CASSQGQGNEKLFF
TGTGCCAGCAGCCAGGGACAGGGGAATGAAAAACTGTTTTTT
>TRBV7-8|TRBD1|TRBJ1-1|once
CASSLGTGWVEAFF
TGTGCCAGCAGCTTAGGGACAGGGTGGGTTGAGGCTTTCTTT